The 8 T cell receptor beta chains given below trace back to one sample, sequenced in a study of shared clonotypes between healthy human individuals. TCRdb's table, derived via immunoSEQ multiplex PCR, lists solely in-frame clones and lacks some. The sample comprises about 1.5 million clones, roughly 96% of which are singletons, and over 1% rests with the top ten. Sequenced input: naive CD4+ T cells sorted from blood. This sample's subset: CD45RA+ positively selected. These receptors were collected from a man aged 25 to 40 in good health.

V gene TRBV5-1 combines with J gene TRBJ2-3; 7 nucleotides align to TRBD2. The germline gives CDR1 SGHRS, CDR2 YFSETQ. The V gene end was trimmed by 0 bases and the J gene end by 4 bases; junction bases not matched to a gene: 8. The CDR3 totals 16 residues. This chain's CDR3 is CASSLGIAGEADTQYF. CDR3 coding DNA: TGCGCCAGCAGCTTGGGGATAGCGGGTGAGGCAGATACGCAGTATTTT.

The CDR3 bases are TGTGCCAGCAGCTTAGTCCCGGGGTCACGGTCCGAGCAGTACTTC. This gives the protein CASSLVPGSRSEQYF. This sequence joins TRBV7-2 and TRBJ2-7, with a weak D call TRBD2 (5 bases). CDR1 is SGHTA and CDR2 is FQGNSA in the germline V gene. V gave up 1 base and J gave up 6 bases, with 16 bases separating them. This CDR3 has 15 amino acids.

The chain is built from TRBV28 and TRBJ2-7; a weak D match, TRBD2 (5 bases). Germline V gene data show CDR1 as MDHEN and CDR2 as SYDVKM. V gave up 4 bases and J gave up 2 bases, with 9 bases separating them. The CDR3 length is 13 residues. The CDR3, as DNA: TGTGCCAGCAGTTGGCGGAGGCCCTACGAGCAGTACTTC. Translating it yields CASSWRRPYEQYF.

The chain carries TRBV7-9 and TRBJ1-1; D is perhaps TRBD1 (6 bases). The length of the CDR3 is 16 residues. CDR1 and CDR2 from the germline V gene are SEHNR and FQNEAQ (reference sequence). V lost 0 bases and J lost 0, with 11 bases in between. The CDR3 sequence is CASSLALDSMNTEAFF. CDR3 nucleotides: TGTGCCAGCAGCTTAGCGTTGGACAGTATGAACACTGAAGCTTTCTTT.

The CDR3 sequence: CASSGREGPETQYF. The CDR3 DNA sequence: TGTGCCAGCAGTGGACGGGAGGGCCCAGAGACCCAGTACTTC. The gene calls are TRBV2 and TRBJ2-5; 8 nucleotides match TRBD2. With V trimmed by 4 bases and J by 4 bases, 5 bases remained unmatched. Germline values: CDR1 SNHLY, CDR2 FYNNEI. The CDR3 length is 14 residues.

Regarding this clone: The identical CDR3 is also encoded by other nucleotide sequences in the sample. The chain couples TRBV9 to TRBJ1-3; D remains unclear. Trimming stripped 0 bases from V and 0 bases from J, with 13 bases between. CDR1 SGDLS and CDR2 YYNGEE come from the germline V gene. CDR3 length: 17 residues. CDR3 DNA sequence: TGTGCCAGCAGCGTAGAGGGCGCCCCGAGCTCTGGAAACACCATATATTTT. Its protein is CASSVEGAPSSGNTIYF.

The V and J genes are TRBV10-3 and TRBJ2-7; 7 bases are shared with TRBD1. The CDR3 totals 15 residues. Germline values: CDR1 ENHRY, CDR2 SYGVKD. After removal of 4 bases from V and 4 bases from J, the junction contained 10 bases not matched to a gene. CDR3 loop: CAISASRQGEYEQYF. CDR3 DNA: TGTGCCATCAGTGCATCGAGACAGGGAGAATACGAGCAGTACTTC.

The chain employs TRBV7-2 and TRBJ2-1, with 9 nucleotides matching TRBD2. V lost 5 bases, J lost 9 bases, and 8 bases stayed unmatched. CDR1 and CDR2 (germline): SGHTA, FQGNSA. The CDR3 loop spans 14 amino acids. DNA for the CDR3: TGTGCCAGCAGCCGTAGCGGGAGCTCGCCTGAGCAGTTCTTC. It codes for CASSRSGSSPEQFF. The whole variable domain, filled in from reference TRBV7-2 and TRBJ2-1, reads GAGVSQSPSNKVTEKGKDVELRCDPISGHTALYWYRQSLGQGLEFLIYFQGNSAPDKSGLPSDRFSAERTGGSVSTLTIQRTQQEDSAVYLCASSRSGSSPEQFFGPGTRLTVL.